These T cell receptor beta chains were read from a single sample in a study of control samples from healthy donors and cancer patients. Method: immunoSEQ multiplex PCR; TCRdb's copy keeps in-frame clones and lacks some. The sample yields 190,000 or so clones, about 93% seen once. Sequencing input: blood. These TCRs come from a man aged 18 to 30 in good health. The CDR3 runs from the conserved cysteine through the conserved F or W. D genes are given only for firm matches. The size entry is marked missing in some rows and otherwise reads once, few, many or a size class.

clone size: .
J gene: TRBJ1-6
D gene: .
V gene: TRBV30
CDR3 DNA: TGTGCCTGGACGGGGGGGGCGGGGGGCTCACCCCTCCACTTT
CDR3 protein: CAWTGGAGGSPLHF

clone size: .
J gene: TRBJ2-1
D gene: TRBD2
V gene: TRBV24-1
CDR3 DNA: TGTGCCACCAGTGAAAATAGCGGGGTAATGGATGAGCAGTTCTTC
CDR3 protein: CATSENSGVMDEQFF

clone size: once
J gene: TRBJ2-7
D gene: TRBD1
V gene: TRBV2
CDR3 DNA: TGTGCCAGCAGTGAAAGGGGGACAGCTCCCTACGAGCAGTACTTC
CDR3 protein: CASSERGTAPYEQYF

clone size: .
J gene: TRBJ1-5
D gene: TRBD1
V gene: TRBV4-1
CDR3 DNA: TGCGCCAGCAGCCGCTTACAGGGGAGCAATCAGCCCCAGCATTTT
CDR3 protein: CASSRLQGSNQPQHF

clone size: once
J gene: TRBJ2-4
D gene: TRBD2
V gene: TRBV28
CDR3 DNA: TGTGCCAGCAGTTCCCTGACTAGCGGGGCTATCCCTTCTTACGGCAAAAACATTCAGTACTTC
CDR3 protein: CASSSLTSGAIPSYGKNIQYF

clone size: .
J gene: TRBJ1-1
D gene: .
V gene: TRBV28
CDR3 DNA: TGTGCCAGCAGTGCCGGCGGGACTCCGCCGTTGAACACTGAAGCTTTCTTT
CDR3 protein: CASSAGGTPPLNTEAFF

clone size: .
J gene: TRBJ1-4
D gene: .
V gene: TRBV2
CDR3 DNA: TGTGCCAGCAGACCCGGGGGGTACGAAAAACTGTTTTTT
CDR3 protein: CASRPGGYEKLFF

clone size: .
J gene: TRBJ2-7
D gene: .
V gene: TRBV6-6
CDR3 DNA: TGTGCCAGCAATATCGGGGTGACCTACGAGCAGTACTTC
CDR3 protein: CASNIGVTYEQYF

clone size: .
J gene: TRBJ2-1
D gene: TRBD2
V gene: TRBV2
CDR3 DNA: TGTGCCAGCAGTAATACTTTCGGCGGGGGGGCCGCCGGCGAGCAGTTCTTC
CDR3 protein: CASSNTFGGGAAGEQFF

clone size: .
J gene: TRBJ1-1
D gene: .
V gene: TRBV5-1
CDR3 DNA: TGCGCCAGCAGCTTGACTGGAGTAAACACTGAAGCTTTCTTT
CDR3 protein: CASSLTGVNTEAFF

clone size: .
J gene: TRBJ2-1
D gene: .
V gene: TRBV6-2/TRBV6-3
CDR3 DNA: TGTGCCAGCAGTGGAGTGAGAGACGGATACAATGAGCAGTTCTTC
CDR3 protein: CASSGVRDGYNEQFF

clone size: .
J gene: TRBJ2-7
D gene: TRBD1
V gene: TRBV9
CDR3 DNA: TGTGCCAGCAGCGTAAAAGCTTTGGTGTCGGGACAGGGGGCGCGGGACGAGCAGTACTTC
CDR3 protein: CASSVKALVSGQGARDEQYF